A selection of T cell receptor beta chains follows, all from one sample in a study of beta chain features in type 1 diabetes. The data were produced by immunoSEQ multiplex PCR, yet TCRdb's version contains in-frame clones alone and is incomplete. This sample has hundreds of thousands of clones, with over 12% found just once. The sequencing sample was made of naive CD4+ T cells from blood. Receptors were obtained from a man aged 18 to 35 with type 1 diabetes. Both conserved end residues are part of each CDR3. A D gene is named only where the DNA matches it firmly. Some rows have no size entry. The others give once, few or many, or a class for an expanded clone.

abundance	len	v_gene	j_gene	d_gene	CDR3aa	CDR3nt
.	16	TRBV30	TRBJ2-6	.	CAWSRLGSLGANVLTF	TGTGCCTGGAGCAGGCTCGGGAGTCTTGGGGCCAACGTCCTGACTTTC
.	13	TRBV7-2	TRBJ1-1	TRBD1	CASSTQTGAEAFF	TGTGCCAGCAGCACCCAAACAGGGGCTGAAGCTTTCTTT
few	10	TRBV29-1	TRBJ2-5	.	CSVAEETQYF	TGCAGCGTTGCAGAAGAGACCCAGTACTTC
.	17	TRBV13	TRBJ2-5	.	CASSHKSQTGRGETQYF	TGTGCCAGCAGCCATAAAAGCCAAACAGGGAGAGGCGAGACCCAGTACTTC
.	13	TRBV11-1	TRBJ1-1	.	CASSLRGITEAFF	TGTGCCAGCAGCTTACGGGGGATCACTGAAGCTTTCTTT
few	13	TRBV29-1	TRBJ1-6	.	CSAESQGAAPLHF	TGCAGCGCCGAGTCCCAGGGAGCGGCACCCCTCCACTTT
few	14	TRBV11-2	TRBJ2-7	TRBD1	CASSLGTGSYEQYF	TGTGCCAGCAGCTTGGGGACAGGGAGCTACGAGCAGTACTTC
few	14	TRBV19	TRBJ2-1	TRBD2	CASSRGLALNEQFF	TGTGCCAGTAGTAGGGGACTAGCACTCAATGAGCAGTTCTTC
.	13	TRBV2	TRBJ1-2	.	CASSEGRDYGYTF	TGTGCCAGCAGTGAAGGCCGAGACTATGGCTACACCTTC
few	14	TRBV30	TRBJ2-1	TRBD2	CAWSFGLATGEQFF	TGTGCCTGGAGCTTTGGACTAGCCACCGGTGAGCAGTTCTTC
few	16	TRBV28	TRBJ2-1	.	CASTSAQGTKYNEQFF	TGTGCCAGCACCTCGGCACAGGGTACGAAATACAATGAGCAGTTCTTC
few	13	TRBV18	TRBJ1-5	.	CASSDTEGQPQHF	TGTGCCAGCTCGGATACAGAGGGTCAGCCCCAGCATTTT
few	13	TRBV5-4	TRBJ1-4	.	CASSSGPGEKLFF	TGTGCCAGCAGCTCGGGACCGGGAGAAAAACTGTTTTTT
.	15	TRBV5-1	TRBJ1-1	.	CASSLGLGGETEAFF	TGCGCCAGCAGCTTGGGACTGGGAGGGGAGACTGAAGCTTTCTTT
.	15	TRBV11-2	TRBJ2-1	.	CASSRERVSYNEQFF	TGTGCCAGCTCGCGCGAGCGGGTCAGCTACAATGAGCAGTTCTTC
few	15	TRBV5-1	TRBJ2-1	TRBD1	CASSRIGQGFNEQFF	TGCGCCAGCAGCCGCATAGGACAGGGGTTCAATGAGCAGTTCTTC
.	15	TRBV7-7	TRBJ1-2	TRBD1	CASSFQDRPNYGYTF	TGTGCTAGCAGCTTCCAGGACAGGCCAAACTATGGCTACACCTTC
.	15	TRBV5-1	TRBJ2-5	.	CASSLASGIGETQYF	TGCGCCAGCAGCTTGGCCTCAGGGATAGGGGAGACCCAGTACTTC
few	17	TRBV5-1	TRBJ2-3	TRBD2	CASSSGLAGTPVSTQYF	TGCGCCAGCAGCAGTGGACTAGCCGGGACTCCGGTCAGTACGCAGTATTTT
.	15	TRBV19	TRBJ1-5	.	CASRDRGSYNQPQHF	TGTGCCAGTAGAGACCGTGGTTCCTACAATCAGCCCCAGCATTTT
few	18	TRBV7-9	TRBJ2-1	TRBD2	CASSVPIAGGSSYNEQFF	TGTGCCAGCAGCGTGCCCATAGCGGGGGGAAGCTCCTACAATGAGCAGTTCTTC
.	13	TRBV15	TRBJ2-5	.	CATSRDRGETQYF	TGTGCCACCAGCAGAGACAGGGGAGAGACCCAGTACTTC
.	11	TRBV7-2	TRBJ2-5	.	CASSFQKTQYF	TGTGCCAGCAGCTTTCAAAAGACCCAGTACTTC
.	15	TRBV30	TRBJ2-7	.	CAWSVRGLGTYEQYF	TGTGCCTGGAGTGTCCGGGGTTTGGGCACCTACGAGCAGTACTTC
.	14	TRBV27	TRBJ2-2	.	CASRKDRNTGELFF	TGTGCCAGCAGAAAAGACAGAAACACCGGGGAGCTGTTTTTT
few	15	TRBV25-1	TRBJ2-7	TRBD1	CASSPAGTGAYEQYF	TGTGCCAGCAGCCCGGCCGGGACAGGGGCCTACGAGCAGTACTTC
.	15	TRBV11-2	TRBJ2-3	TRBD2	CASSHGGAAGDTQYF	TGTGCCAGCAGCCACGGGGGGGCCGCGGGAGATACGCAGTATTTT
.	13	TRBV10-3	TRBJ2-7	.	CAIAIPSSYEQYF	TGTGCCATCGCTATACCGAGCTCCTACGAGCAGTACTTC
.	16	TRBV7-2	TRBJ2-1	.	CASSFLFVSSYNEQFF	TGTGCCAGCAGCTTCCTCTTCGTTAGCTCCTACAATGAGCAGTTCTTC
few	15	TRBV6-1	TRBJ2-7	TRBD1	CGVRFGQALSYEQYF	TGCGGAGTCAGATTCGGACAGGCCCTCTCCTACGAGCAGTACTTC
.	16	TRBV4-1	TRBJ1-1	.	CASSHITAGGSAEAFF	TGCGCCAGCAGCCATATAACGGCGGGGGGCAGCGCTGAAGCTTTCTTT
.	13	TRBV19	TRBJ1-2	.	CASSIGTSYGYTF	TGTGCCAGTAGTATTGGGACAAGCTATGGCTACACCTTC
.	15	TRBV7-2	TRBJ2-2	.	CASSSVADNTGELFF	TGTGCCAGCAGCTCTGTCGCGGACAACACCGGGGAGCTGTTTTTT
.	12	TRBV30	TRBJ1-5	.	CAWSVGRQPQHF	TGTGCCTGGAGTGTAGGGCGTCAGCCCCAGCATTTT
few	11	TRBV7-9	TRBJ2-5	.	CASSSQETQYF	TGTGCCAGCAGTTCACAAGAGACCCAGTACTTC
.	14	TRBV25-1	TRBJ1-2	.	CASSFSGAKGGYTF	TGTGCCAGCAGTTTCTCGGGGGCGAAGGGCGGCTACACCTTC
.	17	TRBV5-1	TRBJ2-1	TRBD2	CASSWGLAGGSYNEQFF	TGCGCCAGCAGCTGGGGACTAGCGGGAGGATCTTACAATGAGCAGTTCTTC
.	15	TRBV30	TRBJ2-1	.	CAWSRGIERFREQFF	TGTGCCTGGAGTAGAGGTATAGAGCGATTCCGTGAGCAGTTCTTC
few	15	TRBV19	TRBJ2-7	TRBD1	CASSTSGQATYEQYF	TGTGCCAGTAGTACTTCAGGACAGGCGACCTACGAGCAGTACTTC
once	14	TRBV6-6	TRBJ1-1	TRBD1	CASTWDRSNTEAFF	TGTGCCAGCACCTGGGACAGATCTAACACTGAAGCTTTCTTT
.	14	TRBV9	TRBJ1-5	.	CASSVVPTLGPQHF	TGTGCCAGCAGCGTAGTCCCGACCCTGGGGCCCCAGCATTTT
few	12	TRBV11-2	TRBJ2-3	.	CASSLRSDTQYF	TGTGCCAGCAGCTTAAGGTCAGATACGCAGTATTTT
.	15	TRBV7-9	TRBJ1-1	.	CASSPQRVGNTEAFF	TGTGCCAGCAGCCCACAGAGGGTAGGGAACACTGAAGCTTTCTTT
few	15	TRBV14	TRBJ2-5	TRBD2	CASSPLGGGKETQYF	TGTGCCAGCAGCCCCCTAGGCGGGGGGAAAGAGACCCAGTACTTC
few	14	TRBV27	TRBJ2-5	.	CASSPSWRVETQYF	TGTGCCAGCAGTCCGTCATGGCGAGTAGAGACCCAGTACTTC
.	14	TRBV27	TRBJ1-6	TRBD1	CASSRRTGVSPLHF	TGTGCCAGCAGTCGCCGGACAGGGGTTTCACCCCTCCACTTT
.	12	TRBV30	TRBJ2-7	.	CAWISGSHEQYF	TGTGCCTGGATATCAGGGTCCCACGAGCAGTACTTC
.	15	TRBV7-2	TRBJ2-7	.	CASSLMSGVTYEQYF	TGTGCCAGCAGCTTAATGTCAGGGGTAACCTACGAGCAGTACTTC